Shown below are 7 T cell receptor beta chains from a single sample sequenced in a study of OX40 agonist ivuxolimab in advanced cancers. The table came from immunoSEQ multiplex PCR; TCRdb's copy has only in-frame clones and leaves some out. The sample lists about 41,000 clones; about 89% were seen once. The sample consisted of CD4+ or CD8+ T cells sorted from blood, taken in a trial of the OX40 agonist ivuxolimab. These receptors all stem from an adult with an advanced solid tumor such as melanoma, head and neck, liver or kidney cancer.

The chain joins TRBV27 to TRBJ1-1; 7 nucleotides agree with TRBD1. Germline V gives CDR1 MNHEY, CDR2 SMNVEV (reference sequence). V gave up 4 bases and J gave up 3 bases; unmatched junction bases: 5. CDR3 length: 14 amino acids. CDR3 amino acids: CASSSWDRYTEAFF. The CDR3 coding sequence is TGTGCCAGCAGTTCCTGGGACAGATACACTGAAGCTTTCTTT.

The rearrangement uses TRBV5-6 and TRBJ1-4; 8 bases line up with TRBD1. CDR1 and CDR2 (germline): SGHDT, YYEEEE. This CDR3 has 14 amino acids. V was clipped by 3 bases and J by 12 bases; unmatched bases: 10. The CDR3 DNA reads TGTGCCAGCAGCTCTCGGACAGGGAGGGAGGAACTGTTTTTT. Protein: CASSSRTGREELFF. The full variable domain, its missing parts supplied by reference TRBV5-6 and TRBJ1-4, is DAGVTQSPTHLIKTRGQQVTLRCSPKSGHDTVSWYQQALGQGPQFIFQYYEEEERQRGNFPDRFSGHQFPNYSSELNVNALLLGDSALYLCASSSRTGREELFFGSGTQLSVL.

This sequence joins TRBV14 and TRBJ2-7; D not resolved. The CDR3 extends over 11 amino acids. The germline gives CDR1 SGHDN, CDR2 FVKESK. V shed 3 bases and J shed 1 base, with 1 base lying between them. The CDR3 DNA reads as TGTGCCAGCAGCCATTCCTACGAGCAGTACTTC. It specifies CASSHSYEQYF.

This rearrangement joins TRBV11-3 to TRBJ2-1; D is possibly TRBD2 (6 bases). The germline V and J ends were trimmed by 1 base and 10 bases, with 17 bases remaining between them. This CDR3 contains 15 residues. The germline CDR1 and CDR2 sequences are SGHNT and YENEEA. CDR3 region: CASSLGGLLADEQFF. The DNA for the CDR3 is TGTGCCAGCAGCTTAGGGGGACTCCTCGCTGACGAGCAGTTCTTC.

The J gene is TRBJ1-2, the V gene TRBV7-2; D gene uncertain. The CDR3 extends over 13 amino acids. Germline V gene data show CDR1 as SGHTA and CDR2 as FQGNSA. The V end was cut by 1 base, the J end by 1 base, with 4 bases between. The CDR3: CASSLGYNYGYTF. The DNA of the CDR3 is TGTGCCAGCAGCTTAGGGTATAACTATGGCTACACCTTC. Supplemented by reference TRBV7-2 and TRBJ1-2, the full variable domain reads GAGVSQSPSNKVTEKGKDVELRCDPISGHTALYWYRQSLGQGLEFLIYFQGNSAPDKSGLPSDRFSAERTGGSVSTLTIQRTQQEDSAVYLCASSLGYNYGYTFGSGTRLTVV.

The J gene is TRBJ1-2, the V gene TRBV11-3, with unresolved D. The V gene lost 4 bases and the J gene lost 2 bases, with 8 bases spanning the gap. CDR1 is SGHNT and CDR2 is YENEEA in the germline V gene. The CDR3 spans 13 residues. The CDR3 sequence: CASSSPENYGYTF. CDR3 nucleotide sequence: TGTGCCAGCAGCTCCCCCGAGAACTATGGCTACACCTTC.

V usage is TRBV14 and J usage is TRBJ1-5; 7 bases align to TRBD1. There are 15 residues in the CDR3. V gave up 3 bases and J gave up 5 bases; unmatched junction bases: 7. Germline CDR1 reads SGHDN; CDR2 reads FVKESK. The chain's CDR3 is CASSHRQGGDQPQHF. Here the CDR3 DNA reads TGTGCCAGCAGCCACCGACAGGGTGGGGATCAGCCCCAGCATTTT.